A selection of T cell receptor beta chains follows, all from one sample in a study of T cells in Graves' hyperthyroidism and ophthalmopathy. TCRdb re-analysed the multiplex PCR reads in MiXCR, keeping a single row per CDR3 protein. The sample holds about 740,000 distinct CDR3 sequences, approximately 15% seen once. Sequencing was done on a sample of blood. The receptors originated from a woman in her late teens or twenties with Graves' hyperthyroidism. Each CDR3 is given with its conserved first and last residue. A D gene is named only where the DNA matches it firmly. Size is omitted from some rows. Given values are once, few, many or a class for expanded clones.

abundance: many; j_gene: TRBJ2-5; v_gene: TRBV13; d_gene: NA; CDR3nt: TGTGCCAGCAGCCCTCCCGGGGAGCTAGGGACGTCTCAAGAGACCCAGTACTTC; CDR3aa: CASSPPGELGTSQETQYF
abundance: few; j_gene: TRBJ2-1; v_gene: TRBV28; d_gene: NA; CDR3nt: TGTGCCAGCAGTCCCCTTCGGGGGTCTGGGGTGGTGAACCGGTTCTTC; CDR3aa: CASSPLRGSGVVNRFF
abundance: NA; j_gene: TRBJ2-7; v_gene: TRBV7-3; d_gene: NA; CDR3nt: TGTGCCAGCACCCTCGCCTACGAGCAGTACTTC; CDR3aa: CASTLAYEQYF
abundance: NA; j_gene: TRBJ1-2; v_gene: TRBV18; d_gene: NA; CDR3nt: TGTGCCAGCTCACCAAAAACCTGGGGGGGCGAAAATGGCTACACCTTC; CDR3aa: CASSPKTWGGENGYTF
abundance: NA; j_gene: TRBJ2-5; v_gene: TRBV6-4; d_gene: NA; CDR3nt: TGTGCCAGCATTGAACCGGGACCAGAGACCCAGTACTTC; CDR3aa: CASIEPGPETQYF
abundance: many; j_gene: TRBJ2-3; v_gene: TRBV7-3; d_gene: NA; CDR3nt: TGTGCCAGCAGCTTAGTAGGGCCCCTAAGCGGAAGAGGCACAGATACGCAGTATTTT; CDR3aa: CASSLVGPLSGRGTDTQYF
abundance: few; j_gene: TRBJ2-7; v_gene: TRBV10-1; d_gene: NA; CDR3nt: TGCGCCAGCAGTGACCCCGGGGGGCACGAGCAGTACTTC; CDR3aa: CASSDPGGHEQYF
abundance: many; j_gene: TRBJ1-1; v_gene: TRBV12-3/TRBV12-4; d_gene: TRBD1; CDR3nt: TGTGCCAGCAGTTTGGGGGACAGGCTTAACACTGAAGCTTTCTTT; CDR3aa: CASSLGDRLNTEAFF
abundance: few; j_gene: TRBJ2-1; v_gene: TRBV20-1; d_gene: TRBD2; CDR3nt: TGCAGTGCTAACCTTGGACTAGCGGGAGGGGGCAATGAGCAGTTCTTC; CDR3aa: CSANLGLAGGGNEQFF
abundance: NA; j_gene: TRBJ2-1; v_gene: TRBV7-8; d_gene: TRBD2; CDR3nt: TGTGCCAGCAGCTCCGGACTAGCGGGAGTAAGGTACAATGAGCAGTTCTTC; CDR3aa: CASSSGLAGVRYNEQFF
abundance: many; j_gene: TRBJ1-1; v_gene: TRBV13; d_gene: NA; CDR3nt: TGTGCCAGCAGCTTAGAAAGGGGTGAAGCTTTCTTT; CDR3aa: CASSLERGEAFF
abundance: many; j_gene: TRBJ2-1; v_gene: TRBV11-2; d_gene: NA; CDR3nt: TGTGCCAGCAGCTCGGTGGTCCTCAATGAGCAGTTCTTC; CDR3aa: CASSSVVLNEQFF
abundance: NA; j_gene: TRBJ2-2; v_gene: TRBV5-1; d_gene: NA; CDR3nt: TGCGCCAGCTGTGAGGGGTCGGACACCGGGGAGCTGTTTTTT; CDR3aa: CASCEGSDTGELFF
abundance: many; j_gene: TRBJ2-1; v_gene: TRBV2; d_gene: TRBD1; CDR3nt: TGTGCCTTTAAGGGACAGGGACACAATGAGCAGTTCTTC; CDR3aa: CAFKGQGHNEQFF
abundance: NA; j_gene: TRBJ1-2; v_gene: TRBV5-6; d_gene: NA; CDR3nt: TGTGCCAGCAGCTTACCGACTTATGGCTACACCTTC; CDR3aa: CASSLPTYGYTF
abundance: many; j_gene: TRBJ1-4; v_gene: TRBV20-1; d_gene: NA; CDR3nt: TGCAGTGCTAGGGCCGTTGGGTCTAATGAAAAACTGTTTTTT; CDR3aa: CSARAVGSNEKLFF
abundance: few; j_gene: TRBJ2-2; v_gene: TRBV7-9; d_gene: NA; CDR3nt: TGTGCCAGCAGCTTTCCGGGGACCGCCGGGGAGCTGTTTTTT; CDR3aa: CASSFPGTAGELFF
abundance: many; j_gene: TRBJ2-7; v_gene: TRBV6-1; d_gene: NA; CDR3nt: TGTGCCAGCAAGGTTTCTGGGTTGGCAGGGTGGTACGAGCAGTACTTC; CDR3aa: CASKVSGLAGWYEQYF
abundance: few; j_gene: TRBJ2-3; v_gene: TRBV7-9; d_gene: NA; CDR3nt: TGTGCCAGCAGCCGAGGAGGAGGGGCAGATACGCAGTATTTT; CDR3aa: CASSRGGGADTQYF
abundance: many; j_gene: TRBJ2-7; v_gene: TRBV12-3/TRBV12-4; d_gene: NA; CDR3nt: TGTGCCAGCAGTCGGACCACAGGTAGCTCCTACGAGCAGTACTTC; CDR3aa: CASSRTTGSSYEQYF
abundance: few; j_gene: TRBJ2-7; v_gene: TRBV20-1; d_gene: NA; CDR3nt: TGCAGTGCTGCCCCCACTAGCTACCGAATGGGGTACGAGCAGTACTTC; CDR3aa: CSAAPTSYRMGYEQYF
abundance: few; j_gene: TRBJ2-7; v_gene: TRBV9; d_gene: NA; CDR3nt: TGTGCCAGCATCGTGGGTCCGCCTTTCGTTCGGACGGGATCCTACGAGCAGTACTTC; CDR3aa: CASIVGPPFVRTGSYEQYF
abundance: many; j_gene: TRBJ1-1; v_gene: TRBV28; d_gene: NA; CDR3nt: TGTGCCAGCAGCCCAGGGCCTAGGAGAAAGACTTTCTTT; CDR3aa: CASSPGPRRKTFF
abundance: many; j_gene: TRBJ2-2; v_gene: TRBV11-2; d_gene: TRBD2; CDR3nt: TGTGCCAGCAGCTCCCTGGGCCCCAGACTAGCGGGAGGGTCGAACACCGGGGAGCTGTTTTTT; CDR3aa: CASSSLGPRLAGGSNTGELFF
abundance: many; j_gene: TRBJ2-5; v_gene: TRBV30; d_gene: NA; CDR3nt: TGTGCCTGGGACCTACAGGGACGGGAGACCCAGTACTTC; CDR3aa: CAWDLQGRETQYF
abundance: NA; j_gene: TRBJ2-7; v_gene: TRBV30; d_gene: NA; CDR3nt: TGTGCCTGGAGTCAGGCCAGGGGCTGGTACGAGCAGTACTTC; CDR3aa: CAWSQARGWYEQYF
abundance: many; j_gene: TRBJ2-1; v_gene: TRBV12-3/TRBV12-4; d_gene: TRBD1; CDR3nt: TGTGCCAGCAGACCAAACCCCGGACAGGGGGCCTACAATGAGCAGTTCTTC; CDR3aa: CASRPNPGQGAYNEQFF
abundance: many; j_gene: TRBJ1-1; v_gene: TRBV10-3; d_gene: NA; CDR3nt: TGTGCCATCAGTGAGATTTCGGGGTCGGAAGCTTTCTTT; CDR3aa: CAISEISGSEAFF
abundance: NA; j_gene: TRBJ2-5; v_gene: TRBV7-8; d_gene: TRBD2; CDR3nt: TGTGCCAGCAGCTTGGGACTAGCGGGAGATGGGGAGACCCAGTACTTC; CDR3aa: CASSLGLAGDGETQYF
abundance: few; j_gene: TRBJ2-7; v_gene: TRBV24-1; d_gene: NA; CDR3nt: TGTGCCACCAGTGATTTCGCCGACGGCTCCTACGAGCAGTACTTC; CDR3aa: CATSDFADGSYEQYF
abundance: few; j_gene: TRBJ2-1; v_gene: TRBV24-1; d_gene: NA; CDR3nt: TGTGCCACCAGTGCTCCCGGTGGGAATGAGCAGTTCTTC; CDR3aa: CATSAPGGNEQFF
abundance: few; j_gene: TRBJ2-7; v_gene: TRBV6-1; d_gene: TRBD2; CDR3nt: TGTGCCAGCAGCCGCCTTCGACTAGCGGGATCCTACGAGCAGTACTTC; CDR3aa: CASSRLRLAGSYEQYF
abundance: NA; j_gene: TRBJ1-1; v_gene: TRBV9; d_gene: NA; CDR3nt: TGTGCCAGCCAAGGGGGGATATCTGAAGCTTTCTTT; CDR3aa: CASQGGISEAFF
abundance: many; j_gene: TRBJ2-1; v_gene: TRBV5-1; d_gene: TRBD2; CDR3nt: TGCGCCAGCAGCTTCCCTGGGGCTAGCGGGAGGCTATCCGCCGCCAATGAGCAGTTCTTC; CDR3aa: CASSFPGASGRLSAANEQFF
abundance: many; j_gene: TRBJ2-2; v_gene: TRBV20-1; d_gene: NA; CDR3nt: TGCAGTGCTAGTAGCCCCGGGGAGCTGTTTTTT; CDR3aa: CSASSPGELFF
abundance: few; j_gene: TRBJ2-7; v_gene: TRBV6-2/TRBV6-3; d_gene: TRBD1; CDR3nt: TGTGCCAGCAGTTTAACCGGGACAGGGTACACCTACGAGCAGTACTTC; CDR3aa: CASSLTGTGYTYEQYF
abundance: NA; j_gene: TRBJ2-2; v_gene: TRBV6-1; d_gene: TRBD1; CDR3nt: TGTGCCAGCAACACCGGGACAGGGGAAACCGGGGAGCTGTTTTTT; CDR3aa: CASNTGTGETGELFF